This TCR beta chain was identified in a study of blood T cell repertoires in COVID-19. Study as a whole: There were acute and convalescent COVID-19 samples, and they came from the United States, Italy and Spain.

Germline CDR1 reads SGHVS; CDR2 reads FNYEAQ. The CDR3 extends over 13 amino acids. Trimming cost V 4 bases and J 8 bases, with 12 bases left between them. Repertoires were generated with immunoSEQ multiplex PCR, while TCRdb's copy carries only in-frame clones and drops some. The table includes fewer than 200,000 clones, roughly 81% detected once. Sequencing input: peripheral blood. The receptor comes from a woman aged 40 to 55 with COVID-19, enrolled during active disease. V is TRBV7-6 and J is TRBJ2-1; D perhaps matches TRBD2 (5 bases). CDR3 sequence (DNA): TGTGCCAGCAGCTCTCAGTGGCGGGATGAGCAGTTCTTC. Protein product: CASSSQWRDEQFF. Supplemented by reference TRBV7-6 and TRBJ2-1, the full variable domain reads GAGVSQSPRYKVTKRGQDVALRCDPISGHVSLYWYRQALGQGPEFLTYFNYEAQQDKSGLPNDRFSAERPEGSISTLTIQRTEQRDSAMYRCASSSQWRDEQFFGPGTRLTVL.